This T cell receptor beta chain was identified during a study of blood T cell repertoires in COVID-19. Assay: immunoSEQ multiplex PCR; the TCRdb copy retains only in-frame clones and omits some. The sample holds around 400,000 clones, about 90% seen once. Germline V gene data show CDR1 as MDHEN and CDR2 as SYDVKM. The CDR3 has 15 amino acids. V shed 6 bases, J shed 3 bases, and the junction held 9 bases outside the gene matches. The chain recombines TRBV28 with TRBJ1-1, with 8 bases matching TRBD1. The source is a man aged 35-49 years with acute or convalescent COVID-19. The sequencing sample was made of peripheral blood. Written as DNA, the CDR3 is TGTGCCAGCAGCCCTGGGACAGGCCTAGACACTGAAGCTTTCTTT. Its protein product is CASSPGTGLDTEAFF.